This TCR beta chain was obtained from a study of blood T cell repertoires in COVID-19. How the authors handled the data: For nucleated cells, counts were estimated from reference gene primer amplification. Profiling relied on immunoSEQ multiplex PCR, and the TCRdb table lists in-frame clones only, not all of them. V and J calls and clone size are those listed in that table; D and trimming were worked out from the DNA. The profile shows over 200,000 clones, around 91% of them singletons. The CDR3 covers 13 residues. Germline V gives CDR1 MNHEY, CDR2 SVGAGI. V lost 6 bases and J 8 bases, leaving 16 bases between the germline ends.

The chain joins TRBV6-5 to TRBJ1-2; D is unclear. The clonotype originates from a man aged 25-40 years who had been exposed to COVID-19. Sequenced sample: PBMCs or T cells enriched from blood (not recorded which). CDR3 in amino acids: CASSRGSSQGYTF. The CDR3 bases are TGTGCCAGCAGCCGAGGCTCCTCTCAGGGCTACACCTTC.